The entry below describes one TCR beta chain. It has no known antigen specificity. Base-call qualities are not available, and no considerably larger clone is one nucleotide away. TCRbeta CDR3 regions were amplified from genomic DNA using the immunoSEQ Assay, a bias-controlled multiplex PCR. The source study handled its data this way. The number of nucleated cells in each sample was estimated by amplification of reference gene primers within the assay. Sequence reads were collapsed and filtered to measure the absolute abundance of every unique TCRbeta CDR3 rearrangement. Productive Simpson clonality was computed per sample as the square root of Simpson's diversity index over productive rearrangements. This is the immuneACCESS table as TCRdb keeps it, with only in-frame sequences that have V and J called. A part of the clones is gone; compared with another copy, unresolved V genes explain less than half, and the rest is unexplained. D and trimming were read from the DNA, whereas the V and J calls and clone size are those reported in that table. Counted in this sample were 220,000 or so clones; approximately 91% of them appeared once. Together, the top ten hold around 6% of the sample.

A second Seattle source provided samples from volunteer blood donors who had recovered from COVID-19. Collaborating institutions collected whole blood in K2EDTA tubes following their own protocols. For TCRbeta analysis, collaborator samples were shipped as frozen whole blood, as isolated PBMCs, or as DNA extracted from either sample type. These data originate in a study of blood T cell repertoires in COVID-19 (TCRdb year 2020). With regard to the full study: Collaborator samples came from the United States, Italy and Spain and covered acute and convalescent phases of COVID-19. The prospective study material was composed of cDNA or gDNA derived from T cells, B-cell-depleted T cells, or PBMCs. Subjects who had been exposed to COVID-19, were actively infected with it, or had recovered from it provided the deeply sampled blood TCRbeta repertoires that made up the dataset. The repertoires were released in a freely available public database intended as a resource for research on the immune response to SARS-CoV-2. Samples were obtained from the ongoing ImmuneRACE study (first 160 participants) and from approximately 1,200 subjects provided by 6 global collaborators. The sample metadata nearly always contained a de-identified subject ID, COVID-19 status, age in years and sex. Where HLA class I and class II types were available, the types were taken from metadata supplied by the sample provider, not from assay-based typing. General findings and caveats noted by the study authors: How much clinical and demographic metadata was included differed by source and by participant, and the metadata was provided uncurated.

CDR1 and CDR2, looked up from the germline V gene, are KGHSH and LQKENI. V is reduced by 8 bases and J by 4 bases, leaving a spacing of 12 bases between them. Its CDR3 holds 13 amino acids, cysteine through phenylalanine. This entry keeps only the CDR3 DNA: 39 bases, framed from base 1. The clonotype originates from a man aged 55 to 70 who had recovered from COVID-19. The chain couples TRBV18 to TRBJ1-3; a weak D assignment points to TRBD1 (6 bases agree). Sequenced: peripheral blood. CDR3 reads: CASEQGAGNTIYF. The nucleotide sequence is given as TGTGCCAGCGAACAGGGAGCAGGAAACACCATATATTTT.